This TCR beta chain is from a study of PD-L1 blockade in urothelial cancer. Study as a whole: Analysis of blood occurred 3 weeks (second dose) and 6 weeks after treatment start. Points from the study as a whole: Clonality of blood TCR below the median before treatment predicted better survival.

Trimming stripped 2 bases from V and 11 bases from J, with 15 bases between. The CDR3 has 13 residues. CDR1 is MDHEN and CDR2 is SYDVKM in the germline V gene. Notes on this clone: Antigen: not known.

TCRdb's table, derived via immunoSEQ multiplex PCR, lists solely in-frame clones and lacks some. The repertoire has about 100,000 clones, 91% of them found once; the top ten carry 0.7% to 0.95%. The V and J genes are TRBV28 and TRBJ1-1, with D possibly matching TRBD1 (6 bases). The TCR comes from an elderly woman with urothelial cancer. The sequencing here drew on PBMCs, taken around atezolizumab (anti-PD-L1) treatment. CDR3 loop: CASSLQGTSGAFF. The CDR3 bases are TGTGCCAGCAGTTTACAGGGGACGTCGGGGGCTTTCTTT.